The sequence of this TCR beta chain was determined in a study of cytomegalovirus exposure and HLA in healthy donors (dated by TCRdb to 2016 to 2017). About the study as a whole: According to a later analysis, one platform produced both the roughly 110 validation repertoires and the roughly 660 repertoires of the first cohort. The study aimed to test whether signatures of past pathogen exposure could be identified by cataloging public T cell receptors. Along with the approximately 700-subject first cohort, a separate validation cohort of 120 different subjects was used. High-throughput TCR immunosequencing, statistical association of individual TCRs with disease status, and machine learning were combined to predict cytomegalovirus infection status. What the work shows at the level of the full study, not this receptor alone: A few of the identified cytomegalovirus-associated TCR beta chains were confirmed in vitro to be specific for cytomegalovirus antigens. All 120 or so repertoires were used to score co-occurrence in the validation cohort in a later analysis, because that analysis had no HLA typing for the cohort. While some public TCRs were present in many individuals, most TCR sequences turned up only very rarely across donors. The authors suggested that the approach could potentially be generalized to other disease states and immunological phenotypes. In a later analysis, TCRs clustered in the first cohort were found to also tend to co-occur in the 120 validation repertoires, with about 93% of cluster scores above 0. The study gave a list of under 200 TCR beta chains associated with cytomegalovirus. The classifier was reported to diagnose cytomegalovirus status with high specificity and sensitivity in both the original cohort and the validation cohort.

With regard to this clone: It has no known antigen specificity. No base qualities exist here, and no much larger clone lies one base off it.

The V end loses 3 bases and the J end loses 2 bases, and a stretch of 9 bases separates them. The germline V gene encodes CDR1 SGHTA and CDR2 FQGNSA. The CDR3 has 14 amino acids, counting the end cysteine and phenylalanine. The DNA shown is the 42-base CDR3, in frame from base 1. The library was produced with the immunoSEQ multiplex PCR assay. As for the authors' bioinformatics: A statistical classification framework was developed to diagnose cytomegalovirus status using the catalog of TCR beta chain sequences. TCRdb's version of the immuneACCESS table is confined to in-frame rearrangements and falls short of the full clone set. An unresolved V gene accounts for under half of the shortfall where checked; the remainder is of unknown origin. D and trimming were read from the DNA, whereas the V and J calls and clone size are those reported in that table. For this sample there are some 170,000 clones; approximately 87% appear just once. Of the sample, about 5.8% is held by the ten largest clones.

The donors belonged to the validation cohort of 90 to 150 subjects, which was separate from the approximately 700-subject first cohort. This sequence was found in a woman aged 30 to 39 in good health and CMV-seronegative. The V gene is TRBV7-2 and the J gene is TRBJ2-3, with an unclear D gene assignment. The specimen was PBMCs. The DNA sequence reads TGTGCCAGCAGCTTTGCCCCTACCACAGATACGCAGTATTTT. Protein translation: CASSFAPTTDTQYF.